This T cell receptor beta chain was found in a study of neurological immune-mediated disorders. The time point here: longitudinal time-point 1 (baseline). The CDR3 loop spans 14 amino acids. Germline CDR1 DFQATT, CDR2 SNEGSKA (reference sequence). Trimming left V 5 bases short and J 7 bases short, with 21 bases between. A single run covered 15-18 subjects with over 190 million TCR-beta sequences. TCRdb processed the 5' RACE reads anew with MiXCR; each CDR3 protein has one entry. The sample shows about 49,000 distinct CDR3 sequences, 10% of them seen only once. This chain links TRBV20-1 with TRBJ2-7; D is uncertain. Sequencing used PBMCs. The receptor was isolated from a middle-aged woman in good health. DNA of the CDR3: TGCAGTGCTCCTATGAGCTATGGTGAGGATGAGCAGTACTTC. Protein: CSAPMSYGEDEQYF.